This TCR beta chain was captured in a study of glioma-infiltrating T cells (TCRdb year 2016). Some background on the complete study: The study sequenced TCR alpha- and beta-chain repertoires from glioma tissue, from non-neoplastic brain tissue and from matched peripheral blood mononuclear cells. To measure divergence between tissue and blood T-cell populations, each tissue-infiltrating repertoire was compared with the peripheral blood repertoire of the same patient. The paired cohort was made up of three low-grade glioma patients, under ten primary glioblastoma patients and three non-glioma patients who contributed non-neoplastic brain tissue.

On the study overall, not on this receptor specifically: Group comparisons were based on small numbers of patients: three non-neoplastic, three low-grade glioma and several glioblastoma patients. Tissue and blood shared very few CDR3 sequences, a result attributed to high CDR3 diversity and limited sampling. In non-neoplastic patients, VJ-independent divergence between tissue and blood fell below expectation, whereas in all gliomas, and especially in low-grade gliomas, the divergence rose above expectation.

The iRepertoire nested amplicon-rescue multiplex PCR (arm-PCR) platform was used to amplify TCR alpha and beta CDR3 regions from RNA. One-step reverse transcription and amplification used about 95-450 ng of tissue mRNA or PBMC total RNA as input. Following bead purification, Illumina adapters were added by a secondary multiplex PCR, and the libraries were gel-purified between 200 and 400 bp. Demultiplexing relied on internal 6-nucleotide barcodes carried by the libraries. Libraries were sequenced on an Illumina MiSeq with 2x220 or 2x250 nucleotide paired-end reads. On the study's bioinformatics: Paired reads were merged with FLASH 1.2.11 and aligned to the GRCh37 human genome with BWA-MEM before extracting TRA and TRB reads. An IMGT-derived reference of cassette sequences and CDR3 motifs, with pseudogenes included, was used for V and J assignment. Reads were translated in three frames, and productive CDR3s were defined by a C…FGXG motif without stop codons. A clonotype was defined as a unique combination of a V-J cassette pair and a CDR3 amino acid sequence. Filtering of reads was based on Hamming distance, with the threshold set by the sequence error rate of each sample in mapped regions. Starting from the raw public reads, TCRdb applied fastp trimming at Q25, assembled clones with MiXCR and retained in-frame beta chains. Rows with one shared CDR3 protein collapse into an entry with the most common genes and DNA. The V and J calls reflect TCRdb's pipeline rather than the authors' work. This sample gives under 200,000 distinct CDR3 sequences in total; more than 35% of them show up just once. Over 4% of the sample belongs to the ten largest clones.

The table lists this clonotype with many counts. Its antigen target is currently unknown. No much larger clonotype is one base removed from it; base qualities were not supplied. At the junction V is shortened by 7 bases and J by 0 bases, with 7 bases in between. Measured from the cysteine to the phenylalanine, the CDR3 is 13 residues long. The entry retains the CDR3 DNA only, 39 bases that are in frame from base 1. CDR1 and CDR2 were assigned from the germline V gene as SNHLY and FYNNEI. The source of this sequence is a human donor with low-grade glioma or glioblastoma, undergoing nonglioma brain surgery, or in good health (not recorded which). Recombination joined TRBV2 with TRBJ1-3; the D gene is unclear. The sequencing input was glioma tissue, nonneoplastic brain tissue, or PBMCs (not recorded which). Here is the DNA: TGTGCCAGCACTTGGGACTCTGGAAACACCATATATTTT. Its protein reads: CASTWDSGNTIYF.